These 8 T cell receptor beta chains came from one sample sequenced in a study of blood T cell repertoires in COVID-19. Only in-frame clones appear in the TCRdb table, and some are missing; sequencing was by immunoSEQ multiplex PCR. Of 150,000 to 200,000 clones in the sample, roughly 82% were seen once. Sequencing was performed on PBMCs or T cells enriched from blood (not recorded which). Receptors were obtained from an older woman with acute COVID-19.

This sequence joins TRBV29-1 and TRBJ2-3; a weak D match, TRBD1 (6 bases). The ends were cut back, 6 bases at V and 7 bases at J, with 14 bases in the middle. The CDR3 sequence is 12 residues long. The germline V gene has CDR1 SQVTM and CDR2 ANQGSEA. The CDR3 nucleotides read TGCAGCGTCACCGAGGACAGTCATACGCAGTATTTT. The encoded protein is CSVTEDSHTQYF.

The chain is built from TRBV19 and TRBJ2-6; 7 nucleotides line up with TRBD1. The germline V gene encodes CDR1 LNHDA and CDR2 SQIVND (reference sequence). J gave up 0 bases and V 5 bases, and 7 bases lay outside the gene matches. CDR3 size: 17 residues. The CDR3 DNA follows: TGTGCCAGTAGTCAAGGGGACAGCCTCTCTGGGGCCAACGTCCTGACTTTC. Translating it yields CASSQGDSLSGANVLTF.

This sequence joins TRBV12-3 or TRBV12-4 and TRBJ1-1, with a weak D call TRBD1 (5 bases). The ends were cut back, 6 bases at V and 7 bases at J, with 12 bases in the middle. The CDR3 consists of 12 residues. This chain's CDR3 is CASSLNRREAFF. In DNA, the CDR3 is TGTGCCAGCAGCCTTAACAGGCGTGAAGCTTTCTTT.

The chain links TRBV6-5 to TRBJ1-2; no definite D call. Germline V gene lookup returns CDR1 MNHEY and CDR2 SVGAGI. The V end was cut by 7 bases, the J end by 2 bases, with 14 bases between. The CDR3 extends over 14 amino acids. This CDR3 reads CASTPGIVNYGYTF. The CDR3 nucleotides are TGTGCCAGCACCCCGGGGATCGTAAACTATGGCTACACCTTC.

The rearrangement joins TRBV24-1 to TRBJ2-5, with D perhaps TRBD1 (7 bases). This CDR3 spans 14 amino acids. The V gene's germline CDR1 is KGHDR and CDR2 SFDVKD. The V gene lost 5 bases and the J gene lost 5 bases, with 14 bases spanning the gap. CDR3 coding DNA: TGTGCCACCAGTGGAGGAGGGGGCCAGGAGACCCAGTACTTC. Encoded protein: CATSGGGGQETQYF.

The genes are TRBV6-5 and TRBJ1-1, with 8 bases identical to TRBD1. Germline values: CDR1 MNHEY, CDR2 SVGAGI. Trimming cost V 5 bases and J 5 bases; bases outside gene matches: 4. The CDR3 runs to 13 residues. CDR3 coding DNA: TGTGCCAGCAGTCGACAGGGGAGGACTGAAGCTTTCTTT. It yields the protein CASSRQGRTEAFF.

This clone was seen only once. The J gene is TRBJ1-4, the V gene TRBV7-2; 10 positions agree with TRBD1. There are 15 residues in the CDR3. Germline loops: CDR1 SGHTA, CDR2 FQGNSA. J was trimmed by 5 bases and V by 7 bases; bases with no gene match: 7. The chain's CDR3 is CASNVKGQGNEKLFF. For the CDR3, the DNA is TGTGCCAGCAACGTAAAGGGACAGGGGAATGAAAAACTGTTTTTT.

The V gene is TRBV5-8, the J gene TRBJ2-3; the match to TRBD2 covers 11 bases. The CDR3 is 16 amino acids. The germline V gene encodes CDR1 SGHTS and CDR2 YDEGEE. V gave up 0 bases and J gave up 5 bases; unmatched junction bases: 5. The CDR3 here is CASSLELAGVRDTQYF. DNA of the CDR3: TGTGCCAGCAGCTTGGAACTAGCGGGAGTTAGAGATACGCAGTATTTT. The variable domain in full, with the rest retrieved from reference TRBV5-8 and TRBJ2-3, is EAGVTQSPTHLIKTRGQQATLRCSPISGHTSVYWYQQALGLGLQFLLWYDEGEERNRGNFPPRFSGRQFPNYSSELNVNALELEDSALYLCASSLELAGVRDTQYFGPGTRLTVL.